The 3 T cell receptor beta chains listed next were all sequenced from one sample in a study of blood T cell repertoires in COVID-19. Repertoires were generated with immunoSEQ multiplex PCR, while TCRdb's copy carries only in-frame clones and drops some. The sample contains some 340,000 clones, 85% of which appear only once. The sequenced material came from peripheral blood. The origin of the receptors is a woman aged 18-29 years with acute or convalescent COVID-19.

V usage is TRBV11-2 and J usage is TRBJ1-6, with 7 bases fitting TRBD1. CDR1 is SGHAT, CDR2 FQNNGV, per germline. There are 16 residues in the CDR3. The J segment lost 12 bases and the V segment lost 5 bases, leaving 16 bases of the junction unmatched. CDR3: CASSPRQGPVGKPLHF. The CDR3 nucleotides read TGTGCCAGCAGCCCGAGACAGGGCCCAGTTGGAAAACCCCTCCACTTT.

The chain recombines TRBV25-1 with TRBJ1-2; D is unresolved. Trimming shortened V by 3 bases and J by 7 bases, and 15 bases separated the two germline ends. Germline V gives CDR1 MGHDK, CDR2 SYGVNS. The CDR3 is made up of 14 amino acids. CDR3 sequence (DNA): TGTGCCAGCAGTGATTACGGCGGCCTTCGTGGCTACACCTTC. It yields the protein CASSDYGGLRGYTF.

The CDR3 bases are TGCGCCAGCCAGACTAGCGGGAGTGGTACGCAGTATTTT. Its protein is CASQTSGSGTQYF. The chain recombines TRBV10-1 with TRBJ2-3, with 12 positions matching TRBD2. There are 13 residues in the CDR3. The V gene's germline CDR1 is WNHNN and CDR2 SYGVQD (reference sequence). The junction had 5 bases not matched to a gene; V was cut back by 8 bases and J by 8 bases.